One sample yielded the 5 T cell receptor beta chains listed below, sequenced in a study of CD8+ T cells in alopecia areata. Treatment noted: oral pan-JAK inhibitor, 5-10 mg twice daily. RNA was extracted and reverse transcribed into cDNA as the sequencing template. Clones were sequenced by immunoSEQ multiplex PCR, and TCRdb holds only the in-frame ones, with some missing. The table shows over 250,000 clones, with over 45% occurring only once. The source material was CD4+ T cells sorted from blood, sampled at week 52, from a patient treated with tofacitinib. These TCRs come from a human donor with alopecia areata.

This clone was detected a few times. This chain uses TRBV10-3 with TRBJ2-3, with 8 nucleotides matching TRBD2. The CDR3 has 13 residues. Germline CDR1 and CDR2: ENHRY and SYGVKD. Trimming took 8 bases from V and 2 from J; bases not matched to a gene: 3. In nucleotides, the CDR3 is TGTGCCATCGCTAGCGGGTACACAGATACGCAGTATTTT. Its protein is CAIASGYTDTQYF.

This chain joins TRBV10-3 and TRBJ2-7; no clear D gene. V lost 8 bases, J lost 12 bases, and 17 bases lay in between. The V gene's germline CDR1 is ENHRY and CDR2 SYGVKD. CDR3 length equals 11 residues. This CDR3 reads CAIGSDSGRYF. CDR3 sequence (DNA): TGTGCCATCGGCTCAGACTCCGGCAGGTACTTC.

Regarding this clone: Other DNA variants within this sample encode the same CDR3. The rearrangement joins TRBV9 to TRBJ2-6; D unclear. V shed 0 bases and J shed 0 bases, with 4 bases lying between them. This CDR3 is built from 15 residues. CDR1 is SGDLS and CDR2 is YYNGEE in the germline V gene. Written as DNA, the CDR3 is TGTGCCAGCAGCGTAGTTGGCTCTGGGGCCAACGTCCTGACTTTC. This encodes CASSVVGSGANVLTF.

In its sample, this clone was seen a few times. The chain recombines TRBV4-1 with TRBJ2-1; 7 bases line up with TRBD2. The CDR3 extends over 15 amino acids. Germline trimming cut 0 bases from V and 11 bases from J; bases unmatched to any gene: 10. CDR1 and CDR2 (germline): MGHRA, YSYEKL. CDR3 protein: CASSQEPQERGKQFF. For the CDR3, the DNA is TGCGCCAGCAGCCAAGAGCCTCAGGAGCGGGGCAAGCAGTTCTTC.

This chain connects TRBV15 to TRBJ2-7; D is unclear. V lost 0 bases, J lost 6 bases, and 15 bases lay in between. The length of the CDR3 is 15 residues. Looked up from germline, CDR1 is LNHNV and CDR2 is YYDKDF (reference sequence). CDR3 nucleotides: TGTGCCACCAGCAGAGATCCGGTCAGCCGTCTCGAGCAGTACTTC. Translation gives CATSRDPVSRLEQYF.